A selection of T cell receptor beta chains follows, all from one sample in a study of T cells after yellow fever vaccination. TCRdb re-called the 5' RACE reads with MiXCR, one entry per CDR3 protein. The sample has about 75,000 distinct CDR3 sequences, around 7% seen once. The source was CD8+ T cells sorted from PBMCs, collected 10 to 11 days after the first yellow fever vaccination. These receptors came from a man younger than 35 who received the YFV17D yellow fever vaccine. The CDR3 runs from the conserved cysteine through the conserved F or W. A D gene is named only where the DNA matches it firmly. Expanded clones are given a class, and other clones once, few, many or no size at all.

cdr3_nt cdr3_aa d_call j_call clone_size v_call
TGTGCCAGCGCAGAGTCGGCGCGAGAGACCCAGTACTTC CASAESARETQYF NA TRBJ2-5 few TRBV6-1
TGTGCCAGCAGCTTAGAACATTCCGAGGGGGAGACCCAGTACTTC CASSLEHSEGETQYF NA TRBJ2-5 many TRBV7-9
TGTGCCAGTAGTATGGGCCAGGGGATTGGCACTGAAGCTTTCTTT CASSMGQGIGTEAFF NA TRBJ1-1 few TRBV19
TGTGCCAGCAGTTCCGGAGGTTACTATGGCTACACCTTC CASSSGGYYGYTF NA TRBJ1-2 many TRBV6-2/TRBV6-3
TGTGCCATCTCAGACGGCTCTGGAAACACCATATATTTT CAISDGSGNTIYF NA TRBJ1-3 NA TRBV15
TGTGCCAGCGGGACAGGGGGCTTCTATGGCTACACCTTC CASGTGGFYGYTF TRBD1 TRBJ1-2 many TRBV6-5
TGTGCCAGCAGCCTCAGACAGGGGGCGAGCTCCTACGAGCAGTACTTC CASSLRQGASSYEQYF TRBD1 TRBJ2-7 many TRBV13
TGTGCCAGCTCACCGGGACTAGCCTATGAGCAGTTCTTC CASSPGLAYEQFF TRBD2 TRBJ2-1 many TRBV18
TGCGCCAGCAGCCAAGATGGGACAGGCGCCTCTAACTATGGCTACACCTTC CASSQDGTGASNYGYTF TRBD1 TRBJ1-2 few TRBV4-3
TGTGCCAGCCGGACAGCCGGACGCACAGATACGCAGTATTTT CASRTAGRTDTQYF NA TRBJ2-3 many TRBV21-1
TGTGCCAGCAGGGAAGCGGGGGGTTTCGAGACCCAGTACTTC CASREAGGFETQYF TRBD2 TRBJ2-5 many TRBV12-3/TRBV12-4